This entry lists 25 T cell receptor beta chains sequenced from one sample in a study of control samples from healthy donors and cancer patients. The data were produced by immunoSEQ multiplex PCR, yet TCRdb's version contains in-frame clones alone and is incomplete. The table includes about 94,000 clones, around nine tenths detected once. The material sequenced was blood. Every receptor here comes from a woman under 30 in good health.

This clone was observed once. This sequence joins TRBV27 and TRBJ1-1; 9 nucleotides agree with TRBD1. The CDR3 has 16 residues. Per the germline V gene, CDR1 is MNHEY and CDR2 is SMNVEV (reference sequence). With 0 bases clipped from V and 1 base from J, the junction kept 3 bases outside the gene matches. Here the CDR3 DNA reads TGTGCCAGCAGTTTATCGGACAGGGGAAAGAACACTGAAGCTTTCTTT. As protein: CASSLSDRGKNTEAFF.

V gene TRBV3-1 (or the pseudogene TRBV3-2) combines with J gene TRBJ1-5; the D is unclear. Trimming stripped 1 base from V and 5 bases from J, with 9 bases between. The CDR3 is 14 residues long. The germline gives CDR1 LGHDT, CDR2 YNNKEL (reference sequence). In nucleotides, the CDR3 is TGTGCCAGCAGCCAAGTCCCCGCGGATCAGCCCCAGCATTTT. Translated, it gives CASSQVPADQPQHF.

This clone was observed a handful of times. V gene TRBV2 combines with J gene TRBJ2-7; 10 bases agree with TRBD1. After removal of 9 bases from V and 7 bases from J, the junction contained 9 bases not matched to a gene. CDR1 and CDR2 (germline): SNHLY, FYNNEI. The CDR3 length is 13 residues. The CDR3 DNA sequence: TGTGCCAGTGGGACAGGGGAGGCCCGGGAGCAGTACTTC. Translated: CASGTGEAREQYF.

The chain recombines TRBV6-6 with TRBJ1-4; D is unresolved. The CDR3 length is 15 residues. Germline loops: CDR1 MNHNY, CDR2 SVGAGI (reference sequence). Trimming stripped 7 bases from V and 3 bases from J, with 15 bases between. CDR3 coding DNA: TGTGCCAGCAACGCCCTAGGAGGGTCTAATGAAAAACTGTTTTTT. Translating gives CASNALGGSNEKLFF.

This rearrangement joins TRBV7-9 to TRBJ2-6; 10 positions match TRBD2. The V and J ends lost 1 base and 1 base, in that order; junction bases with no gene match: 7. The CDR3 has 19 residues. Germline V lookup: CDR1 SEHNR, CDR2 FQNEAQ (reference sequence). The DNA of the CDR3 is TGTGCCAGCAGCTTAGTAGCGGGGGGCTCGTTATCTGGGGCCAACGTCCTGACTTTC. This encodes CASSLVAGGSLSGANVLTF.

V usage is TRBV19 and J usage is TRBJ1-2; no clear D gene. The CDR3 has 12 residues. The V gene lost 0 bases and the J gene lost 6 bases, with 5 bases spanning the gap. Germline CDR1 and CDR2: LNHDA and SQIVND (reference sequence). The CDR3 DNA sequence: TGTGCCAGTAGTATAGACGGTAATGGCTACACCTTC. Translating gives CASSIDGNGYTF. Full variable domain (missing parts from reference TRBV19 and TRBJ1-2): DGGITQSPKYLFRKEGQNVTLSCEQNLNHDAMYWYRQDPGQGLRLIYYSQIVNDFQKGDIAEGYSVSREKKESFPLTVTSAQKNPTAFYLCASSIDGNGYTFGSGTRLTVV.

This clone has just a few counts. The rearrangement joins TRBV27 to TRBJ2-1, with D unclear. The CDR3 spans 15 residues. Deletions cut 6 bases from V and 0 bases from J, with 12 bases between. Per germline, CDR1 MNHEY and CDR2 SMNVEV (reference sequence). The CDR3 region has the DNA TGTGCCAGCAGCCCAGGCATGAGCTCCTACAATGAGCAGTTCTTC. This sequence encodes CASSPGMSSYNEQFF.

The chain's CDR3 is CASSRQGATTEAFF. Written as DNA, the CDR3 is TGTGCCAGTAGTCGACAGGGTGCGACCACTGAAGCTTTCTTT. The chain links TRBV19 to TRBJ1-1, with 7 bases fitting TRBD1. This CDR3 is built from 14 residues. The J segment lost 4 bases and the V segment lost 5 bases, leaving 7 bases of the junction unmatched. Germline loops: CDR1 LNHDA, CDR2 SQIVND (reference sequence).

The chain carries TRBV5-1 and TRBJ1-6, with 9 bases aligning to TRBD1. J lost 5 bases, V lost 3 bases, and 18 bases had no gene match. The CDR3 covers 20 residues. In germline, CDR1 is SGHRS, CDR2 YFSETQ. CDR3 in amino acids: CASSSIASDRGRVDNSPLHF. Here the CDR3 DNA reads TGCGCCAGCAGCTCAATCGCCTCGGACAGGGGTAGAGTTGATAATTCACCCCTCCACTTT.

The chain couples TRBV18 to TRBJ2-1, with 7 bases lining up with TRBD1. V trimming: 2 bases; J trimming: 0 bases; junction bases outside the gene matches: 4. Germline loops: CDR1 KGHSH, CDR2 LQKENI. This CDR3 contains 16 residues. The DNA for the CDR3 is TGTGCCAGCTCACCAAACAGGGGAAGCTCCTACAATGAGCAGTTCTTC. This gives the protein CASSPNRGSSYNEQFF.

The rearrangement joins TRBV5-1 to TRBJ1-6; no clear D gene. V dropped 2 bases and J dropped 8 bases, with 14 bases sitting between them. The CDR3 contains 15 residues. The V gene's germline CDR1 is SGHRS and CDR2 YFSETQ. The CDR3 protein is CASSLRSNADSPLHF. DNA for the CDR3: TGCGCCAGCAGCTTACGGTCGAACGCGGATTCACCCCTCCACTTT.

The V and J genes are TRBV7-9 and TRBJ1-1; unclear D gene. The CDR3 spans 16 residues. Germline CDR1 SEHNR, CDR2 FQNEAQ (reference sequence). V lost 5 bases and J 1 base, leaving 17 bases between the germline ends. The CDR3 nucleotides read TGTGCCAGCAGCACCCTAGGACGGAGGACGAACACTGAAGCTTTCTTT. Translating it yields CASSTLGRRTNTEAFF.

The chain recombines TRBV19 with TRBJ2-2; perhaps TRBD1 as D (5 bases). The length of the CDR3 is 13 residues. The germline V and J ends were trimmed by 5 bases and 8 bases, with 12 bases remaining between them. The germline V gene has CDR1 LNHDA and CDR2 SQIVND (reference sequence). The CDR3 loop reads CASSFPGKGELFF. CDR3 sequence (DNA): TGTGCCAGTAGTTTCCCAGGGAAAGGGGAGCTGTTTTTT.

J is TRBJ1-4 and V is TRBV7-8, with D maybe TRBD1 (6 bases). Trimming shortened V by 5 bases and J by 7 bases, and 23 bases separated the two germline ends. The CDR3 is made up of 17 amino acids. Germline values: CDR1 SGHVS, CDR2 FQNEAQ. CDR3 region: CASSRAVTGIIFEKLFF. CDR3 DNA: TGTGCCAGCAGCAGAGCCGTAACAGGGATAATCTTTGAAAAACTGTTTTTT.

V usage is TRBV5-1 and J usage is TRBJ1-1, with 8 positions matching TRBD1. V shed 3 bases and J 2 bases; nucleotides not matched to a gene: 6. This CDR3 spans 15 amino acids. The germline V gene encodes CDR1 SGHRS and CDR2 YFSETQ. The CDR3 DNA reads TGCGCCAGCAGCTCCGACAGGGGCGTTAACACTGAAGCTTTCTTT. This translates into CASSSDRGVNTEAFF. The whole variable domain, remainder taken from reference TRBV5-1 and TRBJ1-1, is KAGVTQTPRYLIKTRGQQVTLSCSPISGHRSVSWYQQTPGQGLQFLFEYFSETQRNKGNFPGRFSGRQFSNSRSEMNVSTLELGDSALYLCASSSDRGVNTEAFFGQGTRLTVV.

The rearrangement links TRBV3-1 (or the pseudogene TRBV3-2) to TRBJ1-2; TRBD1 is a possible D gene (5 bases). This CDR3 has 13 residues. In germline, CDR1 is LGHDT, CDR2 YNNKEL (reference sequence). V was shortened by 5 bases and J by 5 bases, with 12 bases between the two germline ends. Here the CDR3 reads CASSSGTLYGYTF. The CDR3 DNA sequence: TGTGCCAGCAGCTCCGGGACTCTTTATGGCTACACCTTC.

The chain recombines TRBV4-1 with TRBJ1-1; TRBD1 aligns across 9 bases. The germline V gene encodes CDR1 MGHRA and CDR2 YSYEKL. Unmatched junction bases numbered 2, after V lost 6 bases and J lost 0 bases. The CDR3 covers 14 residues. The CDR3 DNA reads as TGCGCCAGCAGAGGGGACAGGGTGAACACTGAAGCTTTCTTT. Residues: CASRGDRVNTEAFF.

The chain carries TRBV6-5 and TRBJ2-7; maybe TRBD1 (5 bases). V was shortened by 6 bases and J by 2 bases, with 11 bases between the two germline ends. CDR3 size: 13 residues. Germline V gene lookup returns CDR1 MNHEY and CDR2 SVGAGI. CDR3 DNA: TGTGCCAGCAGCGACAGACTCACCTACGAGCAGTACTTC. It yields the protein CASSDRLTYEQYF.

The V call is TRBV18, the J call TRBJ2-7; 13 bases are shared with TRBD2. Germline V CDR1 and CDR2: KGHSH, LQKENI. This CDR3 contains 14 residues. Trimming cost V 4 bases and J 3 bases; bases outside gene matches: 0. DNA of the CDR3: TGTGCCAGCTCACGGACTAGCGGGGGCTACGAGCAGTACTTC. Translation: CASSRTSGGYEQYF.

The V gene is TRBV4-1, the J gene TRBJ1-1; D gene uncertain. V was trimmed by 0 bases and J by 0 bases, leaving 8 bases between them. This CDR3 has 15 residues. The V gene's germline CDR1 is MGHRA and CDR2 YSYEKL. For the CDR3, the DNA is TGCGCCAGCAGCCAAGATCACGCGATGAACACTGAAGCTTTCTTT. As protein: CASSQDHAMNTEAFF.

The genes are TRBV4-1 and TRBJ2-7; 10 nucleotides line up with TRBD2. The CDR3 runs 18 residues. CDR1 and CDR2 from the germline V gene are MGHRA and YSYEKL. The J segment lost 4 bases and the V segment lost 0 bases, leaving 12 bases of the junction unmatched. CDR3 sequence (DNA): TGCGCCAGCAGCCAAGAGAGGGCTAGCGGGGGCCATCCGTACGAGCAGTACTTC. Its protein is CASSQERASGGHPYEQYF.

The chain recombines TRBV28 with TRBJ1-1; 7 positions agree with TRBD1. Germline CDR1 and CDR2: MDHEN and SYDVKM. V shed 5 bases and J 1 base; nucleotides not matched to a gene: 10. The CDR3 totals 16 residues. The CDR3 coding sequence is TGTGCCAGCAGTCCTCCACTAGGGACAGCGAACACTGAAGCTTTCTTT. Protein product: CASSPPLGTANTEAFF.

The chain has TRBV12-3 or TRBV12-4 and TRBJ1-1; D gene uncertain. The germline V and J ends were trimmed by 3 bases and 1 base, with 6 bases remaining between them. This CDR3 region has 13 residues. CDR3: CASSFPENTEAFF. In nucleotides, the CDR3 is TGTGCCAGCAGTTTTCCGGAGAACACTGAAGCTTTCTTT.

This clone appeared a single time. The chain uses TRBV9 and TRBJ2-3; D is perhaps TRBD2 (5 bases). CDR3 length: 16 residues. Germline V gives CDR1 SGDLS, CDR2 YYNGEE. V was clipped by 3 bases and J by 5 bases, with 19 bases between them. DNA of the CDR3: TGTGCCAGCAGCGGGGAGCGAGGCGGCATGGTAGATACGCAGTATTTT. It codes for CASSGERGGMVDTQYF.

The rearrangement joins TRBV5-8 to TRBJ2-2; D not certain. The CDR3 is 14 amino acids. Trimming left V 4 bases short and J 2 bases short, with 9 bases between. Germline CDR1 is SGHTS and CDR2 is YDEGEE. The CDR3 is CASSVLINTGELFF. The CDR3 DNA is TGTGCCAGCAGCGTCCTGATAAACACCGGGGAGCTGTTTTTT.